This TCR beta chain was recovered during a study of T cell responses to AZD1222 COVID-19 vaccine. Overall study results and limits: No day 14 peak samples; only post-peak repertoires were characterized. Donors, mostly white British, included more females; clonal diversity was possibly underestimated. Only a handful of people who got AZD1222 tested seropositive at baseline. The breadth and depth of Spike-specific TCRs increased once two AZD1222 doses had been given.

Between the trimmed V and J ends, which lost 0 bases and 4 bases, there was a span of 9 bases. Germline V gives CDR1 LGHNA, CDR2 YSLEER. This CDR3 is built from 14 residues. Comment on this clone: Antigen unknown.

Assay: immunoSEQ multiplex PCR; the TCRdb copy retains only in-frame clones and omits some. Of around 100,000 clones listed, over 85% were seen once; the top ten hold 2% to 2.5%. The V and J genes are TRBV4-3 and TRBJ1-2; D uncertain. The origin of this receptor is an adult in good health. The specimen comprised peripheral blood, sampled on day 0 of AZD1222 vaccination. DNA for the CDR3: TGCGCCAGCAGCCAAGATAGGCAGCTCTATGGCTACACCTTC. The encoded protein is CASSQDRQLYGYTF.